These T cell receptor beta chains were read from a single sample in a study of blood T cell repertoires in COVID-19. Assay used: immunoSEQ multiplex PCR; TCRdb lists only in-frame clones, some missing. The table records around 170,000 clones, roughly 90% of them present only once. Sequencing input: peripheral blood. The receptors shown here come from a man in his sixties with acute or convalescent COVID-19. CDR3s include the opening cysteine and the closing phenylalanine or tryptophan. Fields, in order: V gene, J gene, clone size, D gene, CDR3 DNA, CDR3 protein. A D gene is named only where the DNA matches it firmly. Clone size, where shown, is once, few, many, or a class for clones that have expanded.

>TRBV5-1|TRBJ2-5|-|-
TGCGCCAGCAGACCTGACAGGGAGACCCAGTACTTC
CASRPDRETQYF
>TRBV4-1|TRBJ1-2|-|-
TGCGCCAGCAGCCAAGCCCCCTCAGGAGGGAGGGATGGCTACACCTTC
CASSQAPSGGRDGYTF
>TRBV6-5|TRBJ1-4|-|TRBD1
TGTGCCAGCACCTCGGGGGACAGGTATAATGAAAAACTGTTTTTT
CASTSGDRYNEKLFF
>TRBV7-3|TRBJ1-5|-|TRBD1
TGTGCCAGCAGCTTAACGGTGGGACAGGGCCTTGTATATTCTAGCAATCAGCCCCAGCATTTT
CASSLTVGQGLVYSSNQPQHF
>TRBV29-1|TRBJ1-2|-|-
TGCAGCGTTGAAGATGTGTACAGGGCCTATGGCTACACCTTC
CSVEDVYRAYGYTF
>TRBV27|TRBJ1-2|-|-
TGTGCCAGCAGTTTACTTGGGGACTATGGAGGCTACACCTTC
CASSLLGDYGGYTF
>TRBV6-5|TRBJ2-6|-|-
TGTGCCAGCCGAAGACAGGCTGGGGCCAACGTCCTGACTTTC
CASRRQAGANVLTF
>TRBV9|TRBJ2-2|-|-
TGTGCCAGCTTTCCTACCCAGGGGTCAGAGACCGGGGAGCTGTTTTTT
CASFPTQGSETGELFF
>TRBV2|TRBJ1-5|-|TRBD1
TGTGCCAGCAGAGACAGGGCGCTAATGATGCCCCAGCATTTT
CASRDRALMMPQHF
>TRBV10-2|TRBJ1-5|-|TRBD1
TGCGCCACCAGACAGGGGATGAATCAGCCCCAGCATTTT
CATRQGMNQPQHF
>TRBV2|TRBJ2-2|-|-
TGTGCCAGCAGTGTGGAGTCGTCCGGGGAGCTGTTTTTT
CASSVESSGELFF
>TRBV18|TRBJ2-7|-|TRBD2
TGTGCCAGCTCACCGGGACTAGCGGGAGTATACGAGCAGTACTTC
CASSPGLAGVYEQYF
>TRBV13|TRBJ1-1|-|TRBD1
TGTGCCAGGAAGGGGACAGGGGGCGCGGAGGCTTTCTTT
CARKGTGGAEAFF
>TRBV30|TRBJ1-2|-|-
TGTGCCTGGACATCTAACTATGGCTACACCTTC
CAWTSNYGYTF
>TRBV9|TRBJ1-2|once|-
TGTGCCAGCAGCCAGGACAGACCCGCTTCGGGGGGCTACACCTTC
CASSQDRPASGGYTF
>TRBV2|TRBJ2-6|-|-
TGTGCCAGCAGTGATCTACAGGTAGTCGCAAACTCTGGGGCCAACGTCCTGACTTTC
CASSDLQVVANSGANVLTF
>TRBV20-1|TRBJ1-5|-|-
TGCAGTGCTAGTGGCGGTATTAATCAGCCCCAGCATTTT
CSASGGINQPQHF
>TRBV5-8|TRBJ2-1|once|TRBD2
TGTGCCAGCAGCTTGGGGCTAGCGGCCTACAATGAGCAGTTCTTC
CASSLGLAAYNEQFF
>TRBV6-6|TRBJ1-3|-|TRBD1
TGTGCCAGCAACGCCAGGGGGACCGGAAACACCATATATTTT
CASNARGTGNTIYF
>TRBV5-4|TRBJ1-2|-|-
TGTGCCAGCAGCTTGGCTCAGGGCAGTAATGGCTACACCTTC
CASSLAQGSNGYTF
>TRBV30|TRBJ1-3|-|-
TGTGCCTGGACAGTTGGAAACACCATATATTTT
CAWTVGNTIYF
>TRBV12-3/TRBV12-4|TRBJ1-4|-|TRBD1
TGTGCCAGCTCTGGACAGGGAGAAAAACTGTTTTTT
CASSGQGEKLFF
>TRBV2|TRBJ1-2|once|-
TGTGCCAGCGGCAGGGGCTGGGGCTACACCTTC
CASGRGWGYTF
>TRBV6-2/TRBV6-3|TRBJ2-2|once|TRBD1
TGTGCCAGCAGTTATAGGCTCTTTCTAGGACAGGGCGCCGGGGAGCTGTTTTTT
CASSYRLFLGQGAGELFF
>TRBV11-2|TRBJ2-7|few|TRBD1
TGTGCCAGCAGCTCGGACAGGGATATTCCCTACGAGCAGTACTTC
CASSSDRDIPYEQYF
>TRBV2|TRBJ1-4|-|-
TGTGCCAGCTCTTTAACCATCGGGGGTGAAAAACTGTTTTTT
CASSLTIGGEKLFF
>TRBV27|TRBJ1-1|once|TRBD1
TGTGCCAGCAGTTTACAGGGGGCATACACTGAAGCTTTCTTT
CASSLQGAYTEAFF